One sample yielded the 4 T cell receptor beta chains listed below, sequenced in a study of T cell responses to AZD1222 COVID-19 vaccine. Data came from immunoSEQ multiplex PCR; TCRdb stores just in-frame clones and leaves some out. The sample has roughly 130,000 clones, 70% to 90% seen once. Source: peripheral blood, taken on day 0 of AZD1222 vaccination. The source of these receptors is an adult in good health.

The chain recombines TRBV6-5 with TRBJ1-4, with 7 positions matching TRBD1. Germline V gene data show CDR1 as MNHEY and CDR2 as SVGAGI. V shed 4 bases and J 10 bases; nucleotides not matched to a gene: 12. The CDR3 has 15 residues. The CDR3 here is CASSFGQDQGGKLFF. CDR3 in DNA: TGTGCCAGCAGTTTCGGACAGGACCAAGGCGGAAAACTGTTTTTT.

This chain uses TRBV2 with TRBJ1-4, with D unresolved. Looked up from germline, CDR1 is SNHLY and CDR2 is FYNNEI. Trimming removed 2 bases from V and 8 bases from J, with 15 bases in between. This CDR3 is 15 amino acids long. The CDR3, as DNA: TGTGCCAGCAGTGAAACTGGTACAGCGAGCGAAAAACTGTTTTTT. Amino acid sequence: CASSETGTASEKLFF.

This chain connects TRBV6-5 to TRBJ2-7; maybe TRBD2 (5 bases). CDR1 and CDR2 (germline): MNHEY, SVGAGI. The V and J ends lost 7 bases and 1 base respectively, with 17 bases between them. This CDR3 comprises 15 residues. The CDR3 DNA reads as TGTGCCAGCACCGCGGGCCCTCCCGGATCCTACGAGCAGTACTTC. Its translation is CASTAGPPGSYEQYF.

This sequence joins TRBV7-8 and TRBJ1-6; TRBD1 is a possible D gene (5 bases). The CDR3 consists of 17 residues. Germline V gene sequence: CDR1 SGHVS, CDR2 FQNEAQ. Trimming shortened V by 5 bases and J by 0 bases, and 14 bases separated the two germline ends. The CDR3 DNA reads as TGTGCCAGCAGCCCCCGCGAGGGGAGCTCCTATAATTCACCCCTCCACTTT. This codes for CASSPREGSSYNSPLHF.